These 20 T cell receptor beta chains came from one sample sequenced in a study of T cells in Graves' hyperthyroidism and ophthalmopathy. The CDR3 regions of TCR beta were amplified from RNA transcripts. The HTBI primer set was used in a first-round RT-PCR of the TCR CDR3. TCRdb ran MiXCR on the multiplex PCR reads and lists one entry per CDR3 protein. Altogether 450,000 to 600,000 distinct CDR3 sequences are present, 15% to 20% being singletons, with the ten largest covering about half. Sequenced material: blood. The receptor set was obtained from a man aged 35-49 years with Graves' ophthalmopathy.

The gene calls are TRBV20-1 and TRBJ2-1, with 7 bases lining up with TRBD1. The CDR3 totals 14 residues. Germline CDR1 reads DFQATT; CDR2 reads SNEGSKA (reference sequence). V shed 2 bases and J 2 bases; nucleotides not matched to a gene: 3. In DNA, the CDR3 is TGCAGTGCTAGATGGGACAGAACCTACAATGAGCAGTTCTTC. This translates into CSARWDRTYNEQFF.

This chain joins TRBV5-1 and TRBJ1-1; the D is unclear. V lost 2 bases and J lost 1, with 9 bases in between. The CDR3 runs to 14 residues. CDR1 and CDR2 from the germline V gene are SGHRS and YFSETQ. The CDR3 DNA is TGCGCCAGCAGCTTATTAGACAAGAACACTGAAGCTTTCTTT. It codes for CASSLLDKNTEAFF.

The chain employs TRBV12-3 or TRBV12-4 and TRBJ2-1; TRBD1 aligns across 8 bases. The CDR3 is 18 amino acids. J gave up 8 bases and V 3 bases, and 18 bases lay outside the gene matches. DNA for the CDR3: TGTGCCAGCAGTTTTCAGACAGGGGCCTTGCCGATAGGCGATGAGCAGTTCTTC. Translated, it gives CASSFQTGALPIGDEQFF.

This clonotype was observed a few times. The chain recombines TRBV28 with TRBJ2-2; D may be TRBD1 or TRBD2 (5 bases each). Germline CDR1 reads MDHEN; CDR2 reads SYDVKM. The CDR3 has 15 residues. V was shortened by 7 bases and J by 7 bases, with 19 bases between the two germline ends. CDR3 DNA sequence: TGTGCCAGCACCCCTCTCCCCCAGGGAGTCGGGGAGCTGTTTTTT. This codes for CASTPLPQGVGELFF. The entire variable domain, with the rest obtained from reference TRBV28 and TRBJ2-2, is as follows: DVKVTQSSRYLVKRTGEKVFLECVQDMDHENMFWYRQDPGLGLRLIYFSYDVKMKEKGDIPEGYSVSREKKERFSLILESASTNQTSMYLCASTPLPQGVGELFFGEGSRLTVL.

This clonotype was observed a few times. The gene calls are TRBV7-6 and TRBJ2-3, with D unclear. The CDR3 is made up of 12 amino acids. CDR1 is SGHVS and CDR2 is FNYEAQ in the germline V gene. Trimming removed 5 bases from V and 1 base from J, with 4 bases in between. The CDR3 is CASSGRTDTQYF. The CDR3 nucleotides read TGTGCCAGCAGCGGGCGCACAGATACGCAGTATTTT.

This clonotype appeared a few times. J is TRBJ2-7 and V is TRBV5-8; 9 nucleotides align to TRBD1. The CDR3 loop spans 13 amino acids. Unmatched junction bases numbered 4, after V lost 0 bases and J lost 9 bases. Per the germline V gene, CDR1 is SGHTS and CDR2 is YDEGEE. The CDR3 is CASSLGDRVLQYF. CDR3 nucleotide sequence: TGTGCCAGCAGCTTGGGGGACAGGGTACTGCAGTACTTC.

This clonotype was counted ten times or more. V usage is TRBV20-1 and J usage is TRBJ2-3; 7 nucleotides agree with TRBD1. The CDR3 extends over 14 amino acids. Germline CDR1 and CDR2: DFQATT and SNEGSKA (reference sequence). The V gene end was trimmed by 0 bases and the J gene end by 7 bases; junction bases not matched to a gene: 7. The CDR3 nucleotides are TGCAGTGCTAGAGATCGGGACAGCGAGTATACGCAGTATTTT. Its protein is CSARDRDSEYTQYF.

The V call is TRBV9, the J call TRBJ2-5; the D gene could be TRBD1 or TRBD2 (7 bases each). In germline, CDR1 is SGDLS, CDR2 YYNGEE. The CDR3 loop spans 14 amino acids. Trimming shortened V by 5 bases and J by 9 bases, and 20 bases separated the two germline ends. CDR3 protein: CASSLGGGGRPQYF. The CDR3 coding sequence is TGTGCCAGCAGTCTGGGAGGGGGCGGGAGACCCCAGTACTTC. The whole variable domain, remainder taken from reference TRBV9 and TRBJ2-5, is DSGVTQTPKHLITATGQRVTLRCSPRSGDLSVYWYQQSLDQGLQFLIQYYNGEERAKGNILERFSAQQFPDLHSELNLSSLELGDSALYFCASSLGGGGRPQYFGPGTRLLVL.

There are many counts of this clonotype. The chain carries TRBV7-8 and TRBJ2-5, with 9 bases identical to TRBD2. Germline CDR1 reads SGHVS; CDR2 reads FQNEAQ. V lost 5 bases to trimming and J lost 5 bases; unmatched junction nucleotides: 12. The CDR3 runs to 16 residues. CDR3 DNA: TGTGCCAGCAGCCTGCCTAGCGGGGTTATTGGGGAGACCCAGTACTTC. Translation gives CASSLPSGVIGETQYF.

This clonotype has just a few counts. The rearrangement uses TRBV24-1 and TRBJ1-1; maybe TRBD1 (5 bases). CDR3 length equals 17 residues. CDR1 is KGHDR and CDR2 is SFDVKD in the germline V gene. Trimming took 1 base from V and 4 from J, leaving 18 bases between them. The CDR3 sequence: CATSDFISRDCITEAFF. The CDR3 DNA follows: TGTGCCACCAGTGATTTCATCTCGAGGGACTGCATCACTGAAGCTTTCTTT.

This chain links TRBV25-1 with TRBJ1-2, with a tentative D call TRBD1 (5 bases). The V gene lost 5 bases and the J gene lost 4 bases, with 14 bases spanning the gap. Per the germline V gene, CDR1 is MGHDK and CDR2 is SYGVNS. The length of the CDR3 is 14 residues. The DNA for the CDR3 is TGTGCCAGCAGTACCTACGACGGGACCTATGGCTACACCTTC. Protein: CASSTYDGTYGYTF.

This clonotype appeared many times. CDR3 residues: CASSAWGWYGYTF. CDR3 DNA: TGTGCCAGCAGTGCCTGGGGCTGGTATGGCTACACCTTC. This chain connects TRBV7-2 to TRBJ1-2; possibly TRBD1 for D (5 bases). Trimming took 6 bases from V and 5 from J, leaving 13 bases between them. CDR3 length: 13 amino acids. Germline CDR1 reads SGHTA; CDR2 reads FQGNSA.

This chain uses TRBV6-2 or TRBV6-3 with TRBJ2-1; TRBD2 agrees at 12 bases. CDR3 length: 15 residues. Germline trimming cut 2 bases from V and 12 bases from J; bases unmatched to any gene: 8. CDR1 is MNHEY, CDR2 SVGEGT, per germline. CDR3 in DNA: TGTGCCAGCAGTTACGGCGGGACTAGCGGGCTCTGGCAGTTCTTC. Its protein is CASSYGGTSGLWQFF.

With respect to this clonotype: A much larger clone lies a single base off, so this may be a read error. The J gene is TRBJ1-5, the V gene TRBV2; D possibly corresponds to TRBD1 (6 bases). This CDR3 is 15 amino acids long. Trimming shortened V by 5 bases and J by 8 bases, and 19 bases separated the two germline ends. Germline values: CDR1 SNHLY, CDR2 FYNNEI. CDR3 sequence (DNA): TGTGCCAGCAGTAAACAACAGGGCGGGGACGAGCCCCAGCATTTT. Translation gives CASSKQQGGDEPQHF. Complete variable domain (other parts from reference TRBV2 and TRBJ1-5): EPEVTQTPSHQVTQMGQEVILRCVPISNHLYFYWYRQILGQKVEFLVSFYNNEISEKSEIFDDQFSVERPDGSNFTLKIRSTKLEDSAMYFCASSKQQGGDEPQHFGDGTRLSIL.

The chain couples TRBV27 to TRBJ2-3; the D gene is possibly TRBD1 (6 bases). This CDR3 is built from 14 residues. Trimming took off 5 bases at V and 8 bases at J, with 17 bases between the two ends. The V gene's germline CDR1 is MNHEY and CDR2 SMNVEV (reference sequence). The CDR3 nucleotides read TGTGCCAGCAGTCAACAGGGCCCTACGGGTACGCAGTATTTT. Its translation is CASSQQGPTGTQYF.

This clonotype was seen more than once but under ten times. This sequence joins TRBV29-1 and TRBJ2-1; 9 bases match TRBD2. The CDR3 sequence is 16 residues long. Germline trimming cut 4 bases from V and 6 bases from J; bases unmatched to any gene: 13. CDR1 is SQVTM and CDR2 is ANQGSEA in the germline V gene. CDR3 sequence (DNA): TGCAGCGTTGTTGGAGGGGGCGCGGGGGGGGGCAATGAGCAGTTCTTC. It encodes CSVVGGGAGGGNEQFF.

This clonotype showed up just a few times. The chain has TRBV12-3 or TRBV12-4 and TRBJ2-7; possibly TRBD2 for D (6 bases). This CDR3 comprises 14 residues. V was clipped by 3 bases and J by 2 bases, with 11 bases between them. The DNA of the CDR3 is TGTGCCAGCAGTTTTGGGGACTTAGCCTACGAGCAGTACTTC. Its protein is CASSFGDLAYEQYF.

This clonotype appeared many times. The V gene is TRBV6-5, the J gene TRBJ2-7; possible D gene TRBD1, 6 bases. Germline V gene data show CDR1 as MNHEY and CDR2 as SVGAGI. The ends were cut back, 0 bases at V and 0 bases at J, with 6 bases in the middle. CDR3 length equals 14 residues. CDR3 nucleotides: TGTGCCAGCAGTTACTCCAGGGGCTCCTACGAGCAGTACTTC. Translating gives CASSYSRGSYEQYF.

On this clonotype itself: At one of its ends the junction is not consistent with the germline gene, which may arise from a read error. The CDR3 is CASSPLGDRGDF. The CDR3 nucleotides read TGTGCCAGCTCCCCCTTAGGGGACAGGGGAGACTTC. The V gene is TRBV18, the J gene TRBJ2-5; 10 nucleotides agree with TRBD1. The CDR3 consists of 12 residues. CDR1 is KGHSH and CDR2 is LQKENI in the germline V gene. Full variable domain (outside the CDR3, taken from reference TRBV18 and TRBJ2-5): NAGVMQNPRHLVRRRGQEARLRCSPMKGHSHVYWYRQLPEEGLKFMVYLQKENIIDESGMPKERFSAEFPKEGPSILRIQQVVRGDSAAYFCASSPLGDRGDFGPGTRLLVL.

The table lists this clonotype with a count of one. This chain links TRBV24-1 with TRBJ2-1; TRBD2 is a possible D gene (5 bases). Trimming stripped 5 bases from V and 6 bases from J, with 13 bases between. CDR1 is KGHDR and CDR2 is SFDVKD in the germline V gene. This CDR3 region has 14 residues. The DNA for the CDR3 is TGTGCCACCAGTGGCCCCGGTGCGGGCAATGAGCAGTTCTTC. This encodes CATSGPGAGNEQFF.